The 5 T cell receptor beta chains in this list originate from one sample, sequenced in a study of regulatory T cells in long-lasting Graves disease. Through Arm-PCR of CDR3 regions and iRepertoire HTBI primers, TCR beta libraries were built. TCRdb redid the calling of the multiplex PCR reads with MiXCR, one entry per CDR3 protein. The repertoire consists of a few hundred thousand distinct CDR3 sequences, with roughly 20% occurring once and the leading ten covering under 35%. Sample time point: persistent/refractory GD, antithyroid drugs over 5 years with positive TRAb. RNA extracted from PBMCs served as the sequencing template. Sequences were derived from peripheral blood mononuclear cells (PBMCs), sampled when the disease was refractory, from a patient treated with antithyroid drugs. The receptor set was obtained from a woman in her forties with Graves disease.

In its sample, this clonotype was seen many times. Here the CDR3 reads CASRGGLFGSDNQPQHF. CDR3 coding DNA: TGTGCCAGCAGGGGAGGCCTTTTCGGGAGTGACAATCAGCCCCAGCATTTT. The chain recombines TRBV2 with TRBJ1-5; D not certain. The CDR3 contains 17 residues. The V gene lost 6 bases and the J gene lost 3 bases, with 21 bases spanning the gap. Germline loops: CDR1 SNHLY, CDR2 FYNNEI.

The chain recombines TRBV2 with TRBJ2-1, with 8 bases that match TRBD1. The CDR3 spans 15 residues. V lost 7 bases to trimming and J lost 0 bases; unmatched junction nucleotides: 5. The V gene's germline CDR1 is SNHLY and CDR2 FYNNEI. For the CDR3, the DNA is TGTGCCAGCATTAAGACAGGGGCCTCCTACAATGAGCAGTTCTTC. The encoded protein is CASIKTGASYNEQFF.

This clonotype was found many times. The chain recombines TRBV7-8 with TRBJ1-2; weak D call: TRBD1 (5 bases). The germline CDR1 and CDR2 sequences are SGHVS and FQNEAQ. V dropped 4 bases and J dropped 5 bases, with 17 bases sitting between them. The CDR3 is 15 residues long. For the CDR3, the DNA is TGTGCCAGCAGCTCAGTCCGACAGCGCCTTTATGGCTACACCTTC. Residues: CASSSVRQRLYGYTF.

The chain joins TRBV12-3 or TRBV12-4 to TRBJ2-1; 8 bases are shared with TRBD2. CDR3 length: 14 residues. J gave up 5 bases and V 6 bases, and 6 bases lay outside the gene matches. The CDR3 bases are TGTGCCAGCAGCGGACTAGCAATCGACAATGAGCAGTTCTTC. Translating gives CASSGLAIDNEQFF.

The chain joins TRBV6-1 to TRBJ2-7; D might be TRBD1 (5 bases). This CDR3 region has 15 residues. V lost 6 bases and J 3 bases, leaving 18 bases between the germline ends. Germline CDR1 is MNHNS and CDR2 is SASEGT. Here the CDR3 DNA reads TGTGCCAGCAGGCTACAGGCTGGTGACCTCTACGAGCAGTACTTC. Translating it yields CASRLQAGDLYEQYF.